This T cell receptor (beta chain) was recorded in a study of T cell clones after liver transplantation. For the study at large: Tolerant meant at least one year fully off immunosuppression without liver enzymes above twice normal.

Clones were read by immunoSEQ multiplex PCR, and TCRdb kept only the in-frame ones, dropping some. This sample yields more than 95,000 clones, of which under 90% are seen a single time; approximately 3% belongs to the top ten. This clone was found once. The CDR3 extends over 15 amino acids. The germline V gene encodes CDR1 SGHRS and CDR2 YFSETQ. J lost 8 bases, V lost 0 bases, and 10 bases had no gene match. The chain has TRBV5-1 and TRBJ1-2, with 7 bases aligning to TRBD1. This receptor was identified in a human patient who received a liver transplant. A share of the T cells may be of graft donor origin. The material sequenced was CD4+ T cells from blood, taken around 4 years after liver transplant. This chain's CDR3 is CASSLDGTAVAGYTF. Written as DNA, the CDR3 is TGCGCCAGCAGCTTGGACGGGACAGCCGTTGCAGGCTACACCTTC.